The following is a TCR beta chain sequence with its context. Its antigen is unknown. Second-dose intervals of approximately 4 or approximately 12 weeks were pooled. The entry originates in a study of T cell responses to AZD1222 COVID-19 vaccine. Study conclusions and caveats: Spike-specific TCR breadth rose after two AZD1222 doses, and depth rose as well. Donors were mostly white British, more females; clonal diversity possibly underestimated.

The CDR3 length is 14 residues. V dropped 1 base and J dropped 4; count of bases not matched to a gene: 1. Looked up from germline, CDR1 is LGHDT and CDR2 is YNNKEL (reference sequence). Only in-frame clones appear in the TCRdb table, and some are missing; sequencing was by immunoSEQ multiplex PCR. The sample yields 75,000 to 85,000 clones, approximately 87% seen once. This receptor was identified in an adult who received the AZD1222 COVID-19 vaccine. The chain has TRBV3-1 (or the pseudogene TRBV3-2) and TRBJ2-5; 9 bases match TRBD1. This specimen consisted of peripheral blood, obtained 28 days after the second AZD1222 dose. The chain's CDR3 is CASSQGGQGETQYF. CDR3 coding DNA: TGTGCCAGCAGCCAAGGGGGACAGGGAGAGACCCAGTACTTC.